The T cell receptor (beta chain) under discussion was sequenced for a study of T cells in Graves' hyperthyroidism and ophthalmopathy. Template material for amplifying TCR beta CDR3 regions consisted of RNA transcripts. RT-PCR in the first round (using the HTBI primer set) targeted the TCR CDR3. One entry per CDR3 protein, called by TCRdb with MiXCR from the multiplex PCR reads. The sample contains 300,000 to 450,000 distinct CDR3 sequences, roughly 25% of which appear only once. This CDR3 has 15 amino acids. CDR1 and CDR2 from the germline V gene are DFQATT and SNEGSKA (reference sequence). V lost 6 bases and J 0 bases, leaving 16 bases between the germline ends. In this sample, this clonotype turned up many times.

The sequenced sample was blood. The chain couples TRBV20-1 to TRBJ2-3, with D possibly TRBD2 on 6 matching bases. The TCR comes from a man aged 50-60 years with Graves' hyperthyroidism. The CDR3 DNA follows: TGCAGTGCCGTCCCCACTAGCCCTAGCACAGATACGCAGTATTTT. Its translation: CSAVPTSPSTDTQYF.